These T cell receptor beta chains were read from a single sample in a study of blood T cell repertoires in COVID-19. Data came from immunoSEQ multiplex PCR; TCRdb stores just in-frame clones and leaves some out. The data hold 200,000 or so clones, with roughly nine tenths observed a single time. The sample was peripheral blood. The source of these receptors is a man between 65 and 85 years old with acute or convalescent COVID-19. CDR3s include the opening cysteine and the closing phenylalanine or tryptophan. Each record gives: clone size, J gene, D gene, V gene, CDR3 protein, CDR3 DNA. A D gene is named only where the DNA matches it firmly. Not every row has a clone size; where given, it reads once, few, many or a size class.

.,TRBJ2-2,.,TRBV7-2,CASKAANTGELFF,TGTGCCAGCAAGGCGGCGAACACCGGGGAGCTGTTTTTT
.,TRBJ2-7,.,TRBV14,CASSQNLAYEQYF,TGTGCCAGCAGCCAAAATCTCGCCTACGAGCAGTACTTC
.,TRBJ1-1,TRBD1,TRBV19,CASSARDRGTEAFF,TGTGCCAGTAGTGCGCGGGACAGGGGAACTGAAGCTTTCTTT
.,TRBJ2-5,.,TRBV9,CASSVATSQETQYF,TGTGCCAGCAGCGTAGCTACGAGCCAAGAGACCCAGTACTTC
.,TRBJ1-3,.,TRBV4-2,CASSQETQPRGGNTIYF,TGTGCCAGCAGCCAAGAAACCCAACCAAGGGGCGGAAACACCATATATTTT
.,TRBJ2-3,TRBD2,TRBV3-1/TRBV3-2,CASSRIAGGSTDTQYF,TGTGCCAGCAGCCGGATAGCGGGAGGGAGCACAGATACGCAGTATTTT
few,TRBJ2-7,TRBD2,TRBV5-1,CASRRTSGRYEQYF,TGCGCCAGCCGAAGGACTAGCGGGAGGTACGAGCAGTACTTC
.,TRBJ2-5,TRBD1,TRBV18,CASSLNRGVMTETQYF,TGTGCCAGCTCACTAAACAGGGGAGTAATGACGGAGACCCAGTACTTC
.,TRBJ2-5,.,TRBV6-5,CASRRTVQETQYF,TGTGCCAGCAGGAGGACTGTGCAAGAGACCCAGTACTTC
.,TRBJ1-5,.,TRBV15,CATSGDYQPQHF,TGTGCCACCAGCGGTGACTATCAGCCCCAGCATTTT
.,TRBJ1-1,.,TRBV5-1,CASSLDGLNTEAFF,TGCGCCAGCAGCCTTGACGGGTTAAACACTGAAGCTTTCTTT
.,TRBJ2-1,TRBD2,TRBV7-3,CASSATSGRNEQFF,TGTGCCAGCAGCGCTACTAGCGGGAGGAATGAGCAGTTCTTC
.,TRBJ2-7,.,TRBV27,CASSLRWESSYEQYF,TGTGCCAGCAGTTTAAGGTGGGAGTCCTCCTACGAGCAGTACTTC
.,TRBJ2-1,TRBD2,TRBV7-3,CASSLPTSGRDEQFF,TGTGCCAGCAGCTTACCGACTAGCGGGAGAGATGAGCAGTTCTTC
.,TRBJ1-6,.,TRBV7-9,CASSLGPGKEPLHF,TGTGCCAGCAGCTTAGGGCCAGGGAAGGAACCCCTCCACTTT